This record concerns one T cell receptor beta chain sequence. These data belong to a study of blood T cell repertoires in COVID-19. Study details: PBMCs, B-cell-depleted T cells, or T cells provided the cDNA or gDNA that made up the material.

Recruits, aged roughly 18 to 90 years, lived in 20 to 30 US areas. Researchers sorted participants into cohorts using their self-reported clinical history. Two negative PCRs, clearance, or symptom resolution had been documented for recovered Cohort 3 donors. V lost 4 bases and J lost 1, with 14 bases in between. This CDR3 has 15 residues. The V gene's germline CDR1 is SGHRS and CDR2 YFSETQ. The data were produced by immunoSEQ multiplex PCR, yet TCRdb's version contains in-frame clones alone and is incomplete. The sample comprises more than 300,000 clones, roughly nine tenths of which are singletons, and approximately 5.3% rests with the top ten.

The sequence was obtained from a woman aged 25 to 39 who had recovered from COVID-19. This chain connects TRBV5-1 to TRBJ2-5; D gene unclear. Specimen: PBMCs or T cells enriched from blood (not recorded which). CDR3 sequence reads: CASSPFAQVQETQYF. CDR3 DNA: TGCGCCAGCAGCCCCTTTGCGCAGGTCCAAGAGACCCAGTACTTC.